Given below is one T cell receptor (beta chain) in context. CDR1 and CDR2 (germline): SGHTA, FQGNSA. The CDR3 is made up of 12 amino acids. Trimming cost V 5 bases and J 4 bases, with 6 bases left between them. Authors' processing steps: How many nucleated cells were present was estimated from reference gene primer amplification. TCRdb keeps only in-frame clones here, not all; method: immunoSEQ multiplex PCR. D and trimming come from the DNA, and the V and J calls and clone size come from that table. The sample includes roughly 39,000 clones, 65% to 90% of them seen just once. The data derive from a study of blood T cell repertoires in COVID-19. Looking at the study overall: Samples representing acute and convalescent COVID-19 were sourced from the United States, Italy and Spain. From T cells, B-cell-depleted T cells, or PBMCs came the material, which was cDNA or gDNA.

This TCR was recovered from a human donor in a cohort sampled during active COVID-19. The chain combines TRBV7-2 with TRBJ1-3; weak D call: TRBD1 (5 bases). The sample comprised peripheral blood. CDR3 DNA sequence: TGTGCCAGCAGCCGACAGGGAAACACCATATATTTT. Translated, it gives CASSRQGNTIYF.